Shown below are 6 T cell receptor beta chains from a single sample sequenced in a study of CD8 T cells in Susac syndrome. The authors reverse transcribed roughly 0.5 to 1 ug RNA with random hexamers. TCRdb fed the immunoSEQ multiplex PCR reads into MiXCR, producing one record per CDR3 protein. The table lists about 180,000 distinct CDR3 sequences, 94% of them singletons. Sequenced sample: CD4+ T cells from PBMCs. The receptors were sampled from a human donor with Susac syndrome.

The chain couples TRBV20-1 to TRBJ2-1, with D tentatively TRBD1 or TRBD2 (5 bases each). V lost 1 base, J lost 5 bases, and 6 bases lay in between. Germline V lookup: CDR1 DFQATT, CDR2 SNEGSKA (reference sequence). The CDR3 runs to 12 residues. The CDR3 DNA reads as TGCAGTGCTAGAGCGGGACACAATGAGCAGTTCTTC. Protein: CSARAGHNEQFF.

The CDR3 DNA reads TGTGCCAGCAGTTACTTAACGGGGGTAGGATCCTACGAGCAGTACTTC. Translation gives CASSYLTGVGSYEQYF. This chain joins TRBV6-6 and TRBJ2-7; perhaps TRBD2 as D (6 bases). Germline V gene sequence: CDR1 MNHNY, CDR2 SVGAGI (reference sequence). Trimming shortened V by 1 base and J by 1 base, and 14 bases separated the two germline ends. The CDR3 spans 16 residues.

The chain joins TRBV20-1 to TRBJ2-7; a possible D gene is TRBD1 (6 bases). V dropped 5 bases and J dropped 0 bases, with 17 bases sitting between them. Germline assignment: CDR1 DFQATT and CDR2 SNEGSKA (reference sequence). The length of the CDR3 is 15 residues. For the CDR3, the DNA is TGCAGTGCTTCTTCAACCGACAGGAACTCCTACGAGCAGTACTTC. Translating gives CSASSTDRNSYEQYF.

This clonotype was detected only once. V is TRBV6-5 and J is TRBJ2-7, with TRBD1 matching 9 bases. The CDR3 totals 15 residues. Germline V lookup: CDR1 MNHEY, CDR2 SVGAGI. V trimming: 5 bases; J trimming: 2 bases; junction bases outside the gene matches: 7. In DNA form, the CDR3 reads TGTGCCAGCAGTACCGGGACAGGGAGGCCCTACGAGCAGTACTTC. This sequence encodes CASSTGTGRPYEQYF.

This sequence joins TRBV7-3 and TRBJ1-2; 8 bases fit TRBD1. CDR1 SGHTA and CDR2 FQGTGA come from the germline V gene. Trimming at V came to 5 bases and at J to 7 bases, leaving 6 bases not matched to a gene. The length of the CDR3 is 13 residues. The CDR3 sequence is CASSPRQGTGYTF. CDR3 in DNA: TGTGCCAGCAGCCCAAGACAGGGGACTGGCTACACCTTC.

The gene calls are TRBV7-2 and TRBJ2-3, with 9 bases matching TRBD1. Per germline, CDR1 SGHTA and CDR2 FQGNSA. This CDR3 is built from 16 residues. V shed 2 bases and J 3 bases; nucleotides not matched to a gene: 6. CDR3 sequence reads: CASSLRGTGWTDTQYF. For the CDR3, the DNA is TGTGCCAGCAGCTTACGGGGGACAGGGTGGACAGATACGCAGTATTTT.